The clone carrying this T cell receptor beta chain came up many times. Its antigen is unidentified. The data are from a study of human T cells and chemical hapten exposure. In the study overall: Per-sample TCR yields varied mainly from small pooled library volume differences. Study findings and constraints: Following DPC sensitization, TCRs present above 1 in 1000 frequency showed no change. Because they had alopecia, donors may respond immunologically unlike healthy people.

The CDR3 is 13 residues long. V was trimmed by 5 bases and J by 8 bases, leaving 13 bases between them. Germline assignment: CDR1 MNHNY and CDR2 SVGAGI (reference sequence). Described time point: pre-sensitization, week 0. Regarding treatment: therapeutic diphenylcyclopropenone sensitization with weekly scalp DPC. The library tagged each cDNA molecule with unique molecular identifiers. From the RACE reads, TCRdb called clonotypes with MiXCR, one entry per CDR3 protein. The data hold around 120,000 distinct CDR3 sequences, with roughly 12% observed a single time. This sequence was found in a woman under 30 with alopecia areata. Some clones in this sample may be carry-over from other donors' samples. The chain carries TRBV6-6 and TRBJ2-1; D ambiguous. The sample here was whole blood, taken in connection with sensitization to the hapten diphenylcyclopropenone (DPC). CDR3 nucleotides: TGTGCCAGCAGTGCGGCCACAGCCCATGAGCAGTTCTTC. This codes for CASSAATAHEQFF.